The rows below give T cell receptor beta chains drawn from one sample of a study of blood T cell repertoires in COVID-19. Libraries were prepared by immunoSEQ multiplex PCR; TCRdb keeps only in-frame clonotypes and omits some of them. The data contain about 140,000 clones, approximately 86% of them singletons. Sequencing was done on a sample of peripheral blood. The receptors were sampled from a human donor in a cohort sampled during active COVID-19. The CDR3 runs from the conserved cysteine through the conserved F or W. The D gene is left open where the match is weak. The size entry is marked missing in some rows and otherwise reads once, few, many or a size class.

TRBV5-1	once	TRBJ1-5	NA	CASSWTSGDQPQHF	TGCGCCAGCAGCTGGACTTCAGGGGATCAGCCCCAGCATTTT
TRBV7-9	NA	TRBJ2-1	NA	CASSLVILDNEQFF	TGTGCCAGCAGCTTAGTAATACTGGACAATGAGCAGTTCTTC
TRBV10-3	NA	TRBJ1-1	TRBD1	CAIRPNDRGLWTEAFF	TGTGCCATCAGGCCGAATGACAGGGGACTGTGGACTGAAGCTTTCTTT
TRBV18	NA	TRBJ2-3	TRBD2	CASSQRTSGVGGDTQYF	TGTGCCAGCTCACAACGGACTAGCGGGGTCGGGGGAGATACGCAGTATTTT
TRBV9	NA	TRBJ2-1	NA	CASSSGGRNEQFF	TGTGCCAGCAGCTCGGGGGGCCGCAATGAGCAGTTCTTC
TRBV2	NA	TRBJ2-7	NA	CASSALPSAEQYF	TGTGCCAGCAGTGCACTACCCTCCGCCGAGCAGTACTTC
TRBV29-1	many	TRBJ2-5	NA	CSVGQGEETQYF	TGCAGCGTTGGCCAGGGTGAAGAGACCCAGTACTTC
TRBV6-1	NA	TRBJ2-3	TRBD2	CASSEFDSGGPTDTQYF	TGTGCCAGCAGTGAATTTGATAGCGGGGGGCCCACAGATACGCAGTATTTT
TRBV9	many	TRBJ1-1	TRBD1	CASSVGQDRDTEAFF	TGTGCCAGCAGCGTAGGACAGGACAGGGACACTGAAGCTTTCTTT
TRBV27	NA	TRBJ1-2	TRBD1	CASSDRGYGYTF	TGTGCCAGCAGCGACAGGGGGTATGGCTACACCTTC
TRBV27	NA	TRBJ1-2	TRBD1	CASSPADRGADYGYTF	TGTGCCAGCAGTCCCGCGGACAGGGGGGCAGACTATGGCTACACCTTC
TRBV5-1	NA	TRBJ1-4	NA	CASSLADRVDEKLFF	TGCGCCAGCAGCTTGGCCGATAGAGTGGATGAAAAACTGTTTTTT
TRBV6-1	NA	TRBJ1-1	NA	CASSENMNTEAFF	TGTGCCAGCAGTGAAAACATGAACACTGAAGCTTTCTTT
TRBV13	NA	TRBJ1-6	NA	CASSIHGESPLLHF	TGTGCCAGCAGCATCCACGGTGAGTCCCCTCTACTCCACTTT
TRBV6-5	few	TRBJ2-7	NA	CASSEGGSYEQYF	TGTGCCAGCAGCGAGGGGGGGTCCTACGAGCAGTACTTC
TRBV4-2	NA	TRBJ2-3	TRBD2	CASSQVSGGGGTDTQYF	TGTGCCAGCAGCCAAGTATCGGGGGGGGGTGGCACAGATACGCAGTATTTT
TRBV13	NA	TRBJ1-3	NA	CASSLLRSGNTIYF	TGTGCCAGCAGCCTCCTGCGCTCTGGAAACACCATATATTTT
TRBV4-2	NA	TRBJ1-1	NA	CASSRRGALNTEAFF	TGTGCCAGCAGCCGACGGGGGGCGCTTAACACTGAAGCTTTCTTT
TRBV15	NA	TRBJ1-6	NA	CATSRERSPLHF	TGTGCCACCAGCAGAGAGCGGTCACCCCTCCACTTT
TRBV5-1	NA	TRBJ1-1	TRBD1	CASSAKWDRGMNTEAFF	TGCGCCAGCTCCGCAAAGTGGGACAGGGGGATGAACACTGAAGCTTTCTTT